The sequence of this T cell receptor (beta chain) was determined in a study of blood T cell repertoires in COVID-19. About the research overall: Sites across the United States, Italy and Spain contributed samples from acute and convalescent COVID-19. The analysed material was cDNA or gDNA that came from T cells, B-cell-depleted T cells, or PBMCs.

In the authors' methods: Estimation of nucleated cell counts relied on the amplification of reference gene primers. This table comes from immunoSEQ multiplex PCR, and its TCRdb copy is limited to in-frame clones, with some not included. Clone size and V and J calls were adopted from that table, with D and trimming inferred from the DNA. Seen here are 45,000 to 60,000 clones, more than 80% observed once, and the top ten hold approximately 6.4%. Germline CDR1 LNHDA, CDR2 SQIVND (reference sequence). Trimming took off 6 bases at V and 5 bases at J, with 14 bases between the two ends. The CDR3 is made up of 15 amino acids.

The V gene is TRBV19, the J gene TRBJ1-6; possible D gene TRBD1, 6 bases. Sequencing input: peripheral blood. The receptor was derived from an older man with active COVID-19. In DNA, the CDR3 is TGTGCCAGTAGGAAAACGGACAGTGATAATTCACCCCTCCACTTT. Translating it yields CASRKTDSDNSPLHF.